This T cell receptor beta chain was captured in a study of blood T cell repertoires in COVID-19. Study-level information: COVID-19 samples collected from the United States, Italy and Spain covered acute and convalescent phases.

This CDR3 has 13 amino acids. V was clipped by 4 bases and J by 5 bases, with 9 bases between them. The germline V gene has CDR1 SGHTA and CDR2 FQGNSA. In the original processing: Nucleated cell number was recorded as an estimate derived from reference gene primer amplification. Produced via immunoSEQ multiplex PCR; TCRdb's table is partial and in-frame only. V and J calls and clone size are those listed in that table; D and trimming were worked out from the DNA. Of about 250,000 clones listed, about nine tenths are singletons. The TCR originated in a woman between 50 and 59 years old who had recovered from COVID-19. Sequenced input: PBMCs or T cells enriched from blood (not recorded which). The J gene is TRBJ1-5, the V gene TRBV7-2; D remains unclear. DNA of the CDR3: TGTGCCAGCAGCTCCGGGCGGGATCAGCCCCAGCATTTT. This gives the protein CASSSGRDQPQHF.